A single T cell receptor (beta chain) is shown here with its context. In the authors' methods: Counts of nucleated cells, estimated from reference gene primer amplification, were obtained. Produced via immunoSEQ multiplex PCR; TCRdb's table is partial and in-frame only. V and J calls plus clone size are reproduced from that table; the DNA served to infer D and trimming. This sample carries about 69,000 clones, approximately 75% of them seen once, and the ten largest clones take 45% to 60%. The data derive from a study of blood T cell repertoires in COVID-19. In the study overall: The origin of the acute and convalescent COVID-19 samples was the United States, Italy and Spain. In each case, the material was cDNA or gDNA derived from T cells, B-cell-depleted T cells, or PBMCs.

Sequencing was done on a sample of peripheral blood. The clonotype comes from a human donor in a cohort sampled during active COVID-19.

CDR3: CASSLKGAYEQYF. The CDR3 DNA reads as TGCGCCAGCAGCTTAAAGGGGGCTTACGAGCAGTACTTC. This chain joins TRBV5-1 and TRBJ2-7; 7 bases are shared with TRBD1. CDR1 SGHRS and CDR2 YFSETQ come from the germline V gene. The V and J ends lost 2 bases and 4 bases, in that order; junction bases with no gene match: 3. This CDR3 is 13 amino acids long.